A single T cell receptor beta chain is shown here with its context. 13 Jbeta primers and 60 Vbeta primers were used for the PCR. Repertoires were generated with immunoSEQ multiplex PCR, while TCRdb's copy carries only in-frame clones and drops some. The table has about 98,000 clones, roughly 70% seen once. The data are from a study of cytomegalovirus exposure and HLA in healthy donors. The wider study: Genotyping of some 400 donors showed that roughly 83% belonged to the Caucasian-associated ancestry cluster.

Each donor was nominally healthy when sampled (though unrecorded immune exposures were likely). Sequencing input: PBMCs. The TCR was taken from a male donor in good health and CMV-seronegative.

CDR3 DNA sequence: TGTGCCAGTAGTACCCAACGGGATCAGCCCCAGCATTTT. Encoded protein: CASSTQRDQPQHF. This sequence joins TRBV19 and TRBJ1-5; D is unclear. The ends were cut back, 4 bases at V and 5 bases at J, with 9 bases in the middle. The germline V gene encodes CDR1 LNHDA and CDR2 SQIVND (reference sequence). The CDR3 runs 13 residues.